This T cell receptor (beta chain) derives from a study of siplizumab effects on memory and regulatory T cells. Overall study results and limits: The apparent diversity of naive T cells exceeded that of memory cells, and naive T cells seemed to make a major contribution to the alloresponse. Neither a naive nor a memory phenotype was assignable to roughly 80-96% of proliferating CD4+ or CD8+ clones.

TCRdb keeps only in-frame clones here, not all; method: immunoSEQ multiplex PCR. The sample lists 60,000 to 65,000 clones, around 79% occurring once. As for this clone: What it binds is unknown.

Unstimulated naive, memory, effector memory and TEMRA subsets from a few donor pairs have been sequenced, the authors report. The TCR comes from a human donor in good health. The sample consisted of memory CD4+ T cells sorted from blood.

As DNA, the CDR3 is TGTGCCAGCAGTCGAGGGGGTATGAACACTGAAGCTTTCTTT. This sequence encodes CASSRGGMNTEAFF. This sequence joins TRBV13 and TRBJ1-1; maybe TRBD1 (6 bases). CDR1 and CDR2 (germline): PRHDT, FYEKMQ (reference sequence). The CDR3 is made up of 14 amino acids. The V end lost 6 bases, the J end lost 0 bases, and 11 bases lay between the germline ends.